The 5 T cell receptor beta chains below all came from one sample that was sequenced in a study of T cell repertoires in cytomegalovirus infection (dated by TCRdb to the late 2010s). The reads were generated on an Illumina HiSeq 1500. TCRdb took the public reads, trimmed them with fastp at Q25, ran MiXCR for clone calling and kept in-frame beta chains. Records with the same CDR3 protein are collapsed into one entry carrying the most frequent genes and DNA. Counted in this sample were roughly 340,000 distinct CDR3 sequences; just under 30% of them appeared once. 15% to 25% of the sample rests with the top ten. Sample treatment or condition, as interpreted from the label and publication: in vitro stimulation with specific CMV peptide epitopes to enrich CMV-specific T cells. These receptors have no known antigen. The source was cultured PBMCs, collected from culture after CMV antigen stimulation. Receptors were obtained from a human donor in good health (CMV status not recorded). Some clones in this sample may be carry-over from other donors' samples.

The rearrangement joins TRBV5-4 to TRBJ2-2; 8 nucleotides align to TRBD1. Per germline, CDR1 SGHNT and CDR2 YYREEE (reference sequence). The CDR3 extends over 14 amino acids. Trimming at V came to 4 bases and at J to 4 bases, leaving 3 bases not matched to a gene. CDR3 nucleotides: TGTGCCAGCAGCGCGGACAGGGCCACCGGGGAGCTGTTTTTT. Amino acids: CASSADRATGELFF.

The J gene is TRBJ2-4, the V gene TRBV28; D ambiguous. The CDR3 runs to 15 residues. Germline values: CDR1 MDHEN, CDR2 SYDVKM. V was clipped by 5 bases and J by 0 bases, with 11 bases between them. CDR3 nucleotides: TGTGCCAGCAGTGGTAAGGCCCTAGCCAAAAACATTCAGTACTTC. This sequence encodes CASSGKALAKNIQYF.

The chain recombines TRBV28 with TRBJ2-7, with no clear D. The CDR3 totals 13 residues. V gave up 6 bases and J gave up 2 bases, with 11 bases separating them. Looked up from germline, CDR1 is MDHEN and CDR2 is SYDVKM. The CDR3 DNA reads as TGTGCCAGCAGCGCCATCACCCCCTACGAGCAGTACTTC. Translated, it gives CASSAITPYEQYF.

Details on this clonotype: A junction end diverges from the germline sequence, so it may reflect a read error. The chain recombines TRBV2 with TRBJ2-6; 9 nucleotides agree with TRBD1. The CDR3 is 17 amino acids. Germline values: CDR1 SNHLY, CDR2 FYNNEI. The CDR3 region is CARSTGTGQSGANVLTF. The CDR3 DNA reads TGTGCCCGCAGTACCGGGACAGGGCAATCTGGGGCCAACGTCCTGACTTTC.

This chain uses TRBV4-1 with TRBJ1-2; 10 nucleotides align to TRBD1. This CDR3 region has 18 residues. V gave up 10 bases and J gave up 7 bases; unmatched junction bases: 24. Germline values: CDR1 MGHRA, CDR2 YSYEKL. In DNA, the CDR3 is TGCGCCACGAGGGCACAATCCGGGACAGGGGACACCTCTCTTGGCTACACCTTC. It codes for CATRAQSGTGDTSLGYTF.